A selection of T cell receptor beta chains follows, all from one sample in a study of T cell responses to AZD1222 COVID-19 vaccine. Method: immunoSEQ multiplex PCR; TCRdb's copy keeps in-frame clones and lacks some. The data show under 200,000 clones, 85% to 90% seen once. The sample was peripheral blood, taken 28 days after the second AZD1222 dose. These receptors all stem from an adult who received the AZD1222 COVID-19 vaccine. CDR3s include the opening cysteine and the closing phenylalanine or tryptophan.

length | V | CDR3
15 | TRBV7-2 | CASSLVWDTYYEQYF
13 | TRBV5-1 | CASSLEGAYEQYF
18 | TRBV10-3 | CAISPPGTNLPSYNEQFF
18 | TRBV24-1 | CATSDSAGVAGEYNEQFF
13 | TRBV6-5 | CASSRPDNSPLHF
15 | TRBV3-1/TRBV3-2 | CASSQEGRTTDTQYF
9 | TRBV10-1 | CASRPMEYF
16 | TRBV6-2/TRBV6-3 | CASSFGGRSSGNTIYF
15 | TRBV27 | CASSLSGEEVGEQYF
13 | TRBV13 | CASSFLDTGELFF
17 | TRBV10-3 | CAISERTVGGVYNEQFF
16 | TRBV6-2/TRBV6-3 | CASSYSRFTVSYEQYF
13 | TRBV6-2/TRBV6-3 | CASSYSGGRELFF
15 | TRBV6-6 | CASSYSNSIGNTQYF
13 | TRBV7-3 | CASSLGGRTEAFF
15 | TRBV3-1/TRBV3-2 | CASSPLAGGLYEQYF
11 | TRBV20-1 | CSVFQNEKLFF
16 | TRBV24-1 | CATAGGGGVIQETQYF
14 | TRBV6-4 | CASSGTSGWGTQYF
16 | TRBV29-1 | CSVEEWGARAYNEQFF
15 | TRBV27 | CASSPLAGPTYEQYF
14 | TRBV2 | CASSVLTAGDEQYF
14 | TRBV27 | CASSLYVFTDTQYF
15 | TRBV28 | CASRKDRSSYNEQFF
17 | TRBV5-4 | CASSGGPTSGSGDTQYF
13 | TRBV7-2 | CASSEYSTDTQYF
14 | TRBV5-1 | CASSLQGGNTEAFF
14 | TRBV7-9 | CASSPQGANQPQHF